This TCR beta chain was found in a study of technical replicates of blood from a few donors. Clones were read by immunoSEQ multiplex PCR, and TCRdb kept only the in-frame ones, dropping some. The sample yields fewer than 95,000 clones, 94% seen once. The germline gives CDR1 SGHDN, CDR2 FVKESK. V shed 4 bases and J 5 bases; nucleotides not matched to a gene: 12. This CDR3 comprises 16 residues. The source material was T cells isolated from PBMCs. The clonotype was recovered from a human donor in good health. V and J are TRBV14 and TRBJ2-7; 9 nucleotides match TRBD2. The CDR3 bases are TGTGCCAGCAGCCCCTCTAGCGGGGTGAACCCAAACGAGCAGTACTTC. Its protein is CASSPSSGVNPNEQYF.